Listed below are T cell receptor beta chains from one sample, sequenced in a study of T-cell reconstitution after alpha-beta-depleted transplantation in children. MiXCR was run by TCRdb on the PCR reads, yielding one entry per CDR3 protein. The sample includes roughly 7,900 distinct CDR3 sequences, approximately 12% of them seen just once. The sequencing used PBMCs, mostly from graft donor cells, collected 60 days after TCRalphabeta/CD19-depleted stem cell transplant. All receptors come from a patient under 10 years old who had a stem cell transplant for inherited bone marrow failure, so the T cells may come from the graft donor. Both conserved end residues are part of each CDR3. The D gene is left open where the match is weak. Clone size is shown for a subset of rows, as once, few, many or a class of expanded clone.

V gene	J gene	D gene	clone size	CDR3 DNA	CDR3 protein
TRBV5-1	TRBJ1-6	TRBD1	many	TGCGCCAGCACCGAGGGACAGGGATTCACCCTCCACTTT	CASTEGQGFTLHF
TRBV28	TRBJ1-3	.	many	TGTGCCAGCAGTTTATGGGGGACTGGAAACACCATATATTTT	CASSLWGTGNTIYF
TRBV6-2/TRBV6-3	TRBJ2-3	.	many	TGTGCCAGCAGTTGGGACGGGGTCTTAGGCACAGATACGCAGTATTTT	CASSWDGVLGTDTQYF
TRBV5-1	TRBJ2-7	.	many	TGCGCCAGCAGCTTGGTCGAGGACGGAAGCTCCTACGAGCAGTACTTC	CASSLVEDGSSYEQYF
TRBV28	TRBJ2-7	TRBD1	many	TGTGCCAGCAGTTTACCCCCGGGACAGTCCTACGAGCAGTACTTC	CASSLPPGQSYEQYF
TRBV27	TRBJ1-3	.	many	TGTGCCAGCAGTTTAATGTTAGGATCCTCTGGAAACACCATATATTTT	CASSLMLGSSGNTIYF
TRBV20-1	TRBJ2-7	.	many	TGCAGTGCAAACAGACAAGACAGGCTCTACGAGCAGTACTTC	CSANRQDRLYEQYF
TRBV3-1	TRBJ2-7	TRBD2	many	TGTGCCAGCAGCCAAGTGGGGAGCGGGAGGGGTTACGAGCAGTACTTC	CASSQVGSGRGYEQYF
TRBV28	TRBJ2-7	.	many	TGTGCCAGCAGTCCCTATCGTTACGAGCAGTACTTC	CASSPYRYEQYF
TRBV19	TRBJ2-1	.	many	TGTGCCAGTAGTGGCTTACTACCGAGCTCCTACAATGAGCAGTTCTTC	CASSGLLPSSYNEQFF
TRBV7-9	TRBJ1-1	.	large	TGCACCGCGGAGGGCTGGCCCCCCATGAACACTGAAGCTTTCTTT	CTAEGWPPMNTEAFF
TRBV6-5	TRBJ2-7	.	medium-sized	TGTGCCAGCAGTTACTCGGACACAGCCGCCTACGAGCAGTACTTC	CASSYSDTAAYEQYF
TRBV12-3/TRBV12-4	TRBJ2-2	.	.	TGTGCCAGCAGTTTAAGGTGGACCGGGGAGCTGTTTTTT	CASSLRWTGELFF
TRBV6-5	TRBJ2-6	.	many	TGTGCCAGGACAGCCCCAGGGGGGGAAGGTGCTGGGGCCAACGTCCTGACTTTC	CARTAPGGEGAGANVLTF
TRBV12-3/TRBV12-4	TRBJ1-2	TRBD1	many	TGTGCCAGCAGTTTCAAGGGGGCGGGTAGTGGCTACACCTTC	CASSFKGAGSGYTF
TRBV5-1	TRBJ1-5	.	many	TGCGCCAGCAGCCCGAATGGGCAGGGGATCAATCAGCCCCAGCATTTT	CASSPNGQGINQPQHF
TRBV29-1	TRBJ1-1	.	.	TGCAGCGTTGAAGATCCGGGGGCTGAAGCTTTCTTT	CSVEDPGAEAFF
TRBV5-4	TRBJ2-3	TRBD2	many	TGTGCCAGCAGCTTAGGGACTAGCTACACAGATACGCAGTATTTT	CASSLGTSYTDTQYF
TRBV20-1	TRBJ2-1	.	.	TGCAGCTTGGACAGCTCCTACAATGAGCAGTTCTTC	CSLDSSYNEQFF
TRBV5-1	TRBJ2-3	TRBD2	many	TGCGCCAGCAGGCTTGTTGCGGCGGGACTAGCGGGAGGGCGGTCCACAGATACGCAGTATTTT	CASRLVAAGLAGGRSTDTQYF
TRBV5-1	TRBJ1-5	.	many	TGCGCCAGCAGCCAGAGGGGACCGGCGCCCCAGCATTTT	CASSQRGPAPQHF
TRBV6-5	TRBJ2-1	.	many	TGTGCCAGCAGTTACGGCAATCAGCAGTTCTTC	CASSYGNQQFF
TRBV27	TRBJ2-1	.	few	TGTGCCACCTTTTATGGGGGCGGCAGCTACAATGAGCAGTTCTTC	CATFYGGGSYNEQFF
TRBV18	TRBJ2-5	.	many	TGTGCCAGCTCACTATCGGGGCCCCAAAGGTACCAAGAGACCCAGTACTTC	CASSLSGPQRYQETQYF
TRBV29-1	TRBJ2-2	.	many	TGCAGCGTTAGAAACAGGGTATCGAGCACCGGGGAGCTGTTTTTT	CSVRNRVSSTGELFF
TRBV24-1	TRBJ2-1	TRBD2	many	TGTGCCACCTCAACTGGCGGGAGTTCCAATGAGCAGTTCTTC	CATSTGGSSNEQFF
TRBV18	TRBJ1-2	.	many	TGTGCCAGCTCACAAGGGGGGGGCGGCTACACCTTC	CASSQGGGGYTF
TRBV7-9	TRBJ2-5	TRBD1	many	TGTGCCAGCAGCTTCGGACAGGGCGACGAGACCCAGTACTTC	CASSFGQGDETQYF
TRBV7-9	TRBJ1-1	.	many	TGTGCCAGCAAGGGGGTATGGACTGAAGCTTTCTTT	CASKGVWTEAFF
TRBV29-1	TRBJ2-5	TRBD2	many	TGCAGCGCCCGGACTAGCGGACAAGAGACCCAGTACTTC	CSARTSGQETQYF
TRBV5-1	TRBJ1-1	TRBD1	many	TGCGCCAGCAGCGAAGGAAACAGGGGGCTATCTGAAGCTTTCTTT	CASSEGNRGLSEAFF
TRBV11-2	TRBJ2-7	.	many	TGTGCCAGCAGCTTGAGGTTAGCCTACGAGCAGTACTTC	CASSLRLAYEQYF
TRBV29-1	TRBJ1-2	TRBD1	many	TGCAGCGTCGACAGGGGTCATGGCTACACCTTC	CSVDRGHGYTF
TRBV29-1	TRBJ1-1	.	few	TGCAGCGTCATCCCTCTAGGGGGGGCGACCACTGAAGCTTTCTTT	CSVIPLGGATTEAFF
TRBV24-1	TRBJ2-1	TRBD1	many	TGTGCCACCCGACAGGGGGCCACCAATGAGCAGTTCTTC	CATRQGATNEQFF
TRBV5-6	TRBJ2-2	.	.	TGTGCCAGCAGCTCCGGGCTCCTCCGGACCGGGGAGCTGTTTTTT	CASSSGLLRTGELFF
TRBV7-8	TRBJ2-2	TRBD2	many	TGTGCCAGCAGCTTAAGTAAGCGGGAGGGCCTCGCCGGGGAGCTGTTTTTT	CASSLSKREGLAGELFF
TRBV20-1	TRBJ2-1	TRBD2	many	TGCAGTGCTAGTGTGCGGGAGGGCCGGGATGAGCAGTTCTTC	CSASVREGRDEQFF
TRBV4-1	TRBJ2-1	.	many	TGCGCCAGCAGCCTCCAGAGCGGCGGAGTCTACAATGAGCAGTTCTTC	CASSLQSGGVYNEQFF
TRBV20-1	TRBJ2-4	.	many	TGCAGTGCTAGCATCCCGCTGGGACCTAAAAACATTCAGTACTTC	CSASIPLGPKNIQYF
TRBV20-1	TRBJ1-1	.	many	TGCAGTGCTAGACAGGGGAACACTGAAGCTTTCTTT	CSARQGNTEAFF